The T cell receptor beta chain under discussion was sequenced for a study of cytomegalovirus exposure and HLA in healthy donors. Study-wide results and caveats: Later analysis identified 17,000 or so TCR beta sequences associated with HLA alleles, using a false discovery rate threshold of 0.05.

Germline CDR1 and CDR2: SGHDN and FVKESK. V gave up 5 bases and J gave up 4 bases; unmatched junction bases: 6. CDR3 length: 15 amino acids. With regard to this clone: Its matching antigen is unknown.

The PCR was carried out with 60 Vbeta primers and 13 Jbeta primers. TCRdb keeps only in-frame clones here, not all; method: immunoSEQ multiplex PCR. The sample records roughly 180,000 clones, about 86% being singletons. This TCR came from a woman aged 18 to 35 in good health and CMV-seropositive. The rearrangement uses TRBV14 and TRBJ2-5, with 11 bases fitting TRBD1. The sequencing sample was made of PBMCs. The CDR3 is CASSYRTGGVETQYF. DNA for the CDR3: TGTGCCAGCAGCTACCGGACAGGGGGCGTAGAGACCCAGTACTTC.